This T cell receptor beta chain appears in the sequencing data of a study of blood T cell repertoires in COVID-19. Study-level background: Some COVID-19 samples were acute and others convalescent; all came from the United States, Italy and Spain. Sources were T cells, B-cell-depleted T cells, or PBMCs; the material itself was cDNA or gDNA.

Source study methods: Amplifying reference gene primers gave estimates of nucleated cell counts. Here immunoSEQ multiplex PCR was the method, and the copy in TCRdb shows in-frame clones only, minus some. V and J calls and clone size are as listed in that table; D and trimming were resolved from the DNA. The sample carries over 150,000 clones, 65% to 90% recorded once. The CDR3 runs 16 residues. CDR1 and CDR2 from the germline V gene are SGDLS and YYNGEE. The ends lost 0 bases at V and 5 bases at J; junction bases unmatched: 7. Enrollment of patients from Seattle took place during active infection, with longitudinal follow-up.

Sequenced sample: peripheral blood. This TCR was sampled from a woman aged 55-75 years with COVID-19, enrolled during active disease. The gene calls are TRBV9 and TRBJ2-1; 8 bases are a match to TRBD2. DNA of the CDR3: TGTGCCAGCAGCGTAGCAGCGGGAGTCCGAAACAATGAGCAGTTCTTC. Amino acid sequence: CASSVAAGVRNNEQFF.